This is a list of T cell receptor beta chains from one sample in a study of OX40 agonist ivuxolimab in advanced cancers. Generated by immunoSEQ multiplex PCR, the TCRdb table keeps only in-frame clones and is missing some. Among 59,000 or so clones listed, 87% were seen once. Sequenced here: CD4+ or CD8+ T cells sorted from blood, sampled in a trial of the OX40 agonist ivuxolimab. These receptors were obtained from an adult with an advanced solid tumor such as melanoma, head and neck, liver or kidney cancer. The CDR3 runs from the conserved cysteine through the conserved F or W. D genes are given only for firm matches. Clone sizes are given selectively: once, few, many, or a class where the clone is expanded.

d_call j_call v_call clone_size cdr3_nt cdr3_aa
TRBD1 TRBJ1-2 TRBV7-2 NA TGTGCCAGCAGCTTACCGGGACAGGGGAGAGGCTACACCTTC CASSLPGQGRGYTF
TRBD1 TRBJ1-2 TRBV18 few TGTGCCAGCTCACCACCGCTATCCACAGGGGTAGGAACCTTC CASSPPLSTGVGTF
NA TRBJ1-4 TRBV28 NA TGTGCCAGCAGTCCGCAGGGGAGAGATGAAAAACTGTTTTTT CASSPQGRDEKLFF
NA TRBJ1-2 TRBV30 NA TGTGCCTGGAGTGTAAAGCAGGGCGGCGGCTACACCTTC CAWSVKQGGGYTF
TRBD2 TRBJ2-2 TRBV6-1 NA TGTGCCAGCAGTGGACTAGCGGGTATTCAAACCGGGGAGCTGTTTTTT CASSGLAGIQTGELFF
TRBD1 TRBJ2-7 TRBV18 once TGTGCCAGCTCATCCACGGCTCCCCTCACAGGGGGATTTTACGAGCAGTACTTC CASSSTAPLTGGFYEQYF
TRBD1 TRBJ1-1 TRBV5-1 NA TGCGCCAGCAGCATAGACAGGGGGAACACTGAAGCTTTCTTT CASSIDRGNTEAFF
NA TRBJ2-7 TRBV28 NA TGTGCCAGCAGTCCAACCTACAGGTACCCGTTGGACTTC CASSPTYRYPLDF
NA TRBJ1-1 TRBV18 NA TGTGCCAGCTCACCACTCCGTATAACAGTGAACACTGAAGCTTTCTTT CASSPLRITVNTEAFF
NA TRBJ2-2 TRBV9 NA TGTGCCAGCAGGTACAGGGATGCCGGGGAGCTGTTTTTT CASRYRDAGELFF
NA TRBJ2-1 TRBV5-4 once TGTGCCAGCAGCTTGGGACAGAACTCCTACAATGAGCAGTTCTTC CASSLGQNSYNEQFF
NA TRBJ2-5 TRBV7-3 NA TGTGCCAGCAGCCGCCGGGGGCTGTACCAAGAGACCCAGTACTTC CASSRRGLYQETQYF
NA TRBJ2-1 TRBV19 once TGTGCCAGTAGTATCTTGGCCCGGAATGAGCAGTTCTTC CASSILARNEQFF
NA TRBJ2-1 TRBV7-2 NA TGTGCCAGCAGCTTCTTCCAATATAATGAGCAGTTCTTC CASSFFQYNEQFF
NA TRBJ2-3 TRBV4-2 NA TGTGCCAGCAGCCACCAACAAGATACGCAGTATTTT CASSHQQDTQYF
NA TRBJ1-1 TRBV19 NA TGTGCCAGTAGTATAACCGCGAACACTGAAGCTTTCTTT CASSITANTEAFF
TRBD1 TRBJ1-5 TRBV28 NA TGTGCCAGCACTAAAGGGGGCGGTGATTATCAGCCCCAGCATTTT CASTKGGGDYQPQHF
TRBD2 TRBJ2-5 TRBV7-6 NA TGTGCCAGCAGCTCGGGACTAGCGGGGGGGAGGAGTGAGACCCAGTACTTC CASSSGLAGGRSETQYF
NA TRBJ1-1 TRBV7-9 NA TGTGCCAGCAGCCACTGGGGGGGGACCAGGAACACTGAAGCTTTCTTT CASSHWGGTRNTEAFF
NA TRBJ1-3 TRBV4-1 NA TGCGCCAGCAGCCCACAGGGACGGGGAAACACCATATATTTT CASSPQGRGNTIYF
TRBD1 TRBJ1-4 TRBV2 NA TGTGCCAGCAGTTTCCGGGACAGAGGAGAAAAACTGTTTTTT CASSFRDRGEKLFF
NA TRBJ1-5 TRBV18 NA TGTGCCAGCTCACCGGGGCAGGGCCAGCCCCAGCATTTT CASSPGQGQPQHF
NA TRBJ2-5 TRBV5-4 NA TGTGCCAGCAGCTTGGGGTCGGGGAGGGGGCAAGAGACCCAGTACTTC CASSLGSGRGQETQYF
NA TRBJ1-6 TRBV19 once TGTGCCAGTAGCGAGGGGTGGCATTCACCCCTCCACTTT CASSEGWHSPLHF
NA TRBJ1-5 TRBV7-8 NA TGTGCCAGCAGCTTCACGGGGACACATTATAGCAATCAGCCCCAGCATTTT CASSFTGTHYSNQPQHF
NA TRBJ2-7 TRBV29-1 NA TGCAGCGTTTCCCCCTCATTTGGCTACGAGCAGTACTTC CSVSPSFGYEQYF
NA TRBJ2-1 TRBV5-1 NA TGCGCCAGCAGCCCACGGGGGGCCAGCAAGAATGAGCAGTTCTTC CASSPRGASKNEQFF
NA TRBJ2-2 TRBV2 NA TGTGCCAGCAGTGAAACGCGGGTAAAGACCGGGGAGCTGTTTTTT CASSETRVKTGELFF
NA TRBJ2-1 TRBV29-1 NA TGCAGCGTTGGCGATTTACCGGACAAACCCGTCTTC CSVGDLPDKPVF
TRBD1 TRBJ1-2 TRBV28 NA TGTGCCAGCAGTCGCCGACAGGGTTCAAACTATGGCTACACCTTC CASSRRQGSNYGYTF
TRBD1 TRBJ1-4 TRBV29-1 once TGCAGCGTTGCAAGAGGACTCGGGACAGGGGATGAAAAACTGTTTTTT CSVARGLGTGDEKLFF
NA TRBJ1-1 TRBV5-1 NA TGCGCCAGCGGCCCGGACAGCTGGACTGAAGCTTTCTTT CASGPDSWTEAFF
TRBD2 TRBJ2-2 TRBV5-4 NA TGTGCCAGCAGCCCCCCCGGGGGAGGGAGGACCGGGGAGCTGTTTTTT CASSPPGGGRTGELFF
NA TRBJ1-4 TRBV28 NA TGTGCCAGCAGGACTTCCGGGATCCATGAAAAACTGTTTTTT CASRTSGIHEKLFF
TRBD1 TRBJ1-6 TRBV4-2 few TGTGCCAGCAGCCAAGTGACGGGACAGGGGTCGTCCTATAATTCACCCCTCCACTTT CASSQVTGQGSSYNSPLHF
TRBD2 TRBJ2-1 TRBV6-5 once TGTGCCAGCGGACTAGCGGTCTACAATGAGCAGTTCTTC CASGLAVYNEQFF
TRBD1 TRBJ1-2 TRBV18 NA TGTGCCAGCTCACCCCTGCAGGGGGAAATGGGCTTC CASSPLQGEMGF
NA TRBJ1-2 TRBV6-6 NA TGTGCCAGCAGGAGCCCAGACAACTATGGCTACACCTTC CASRSPDNYGYTF
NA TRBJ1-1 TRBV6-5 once TGTGCCAGCAGTTACTCAATTTATCAGGGCAGAAAAGCTTTCTTT CASSYSIYQGRKAFF
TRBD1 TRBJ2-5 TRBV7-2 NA TGTGCCAGCAGCCCCGGATACAGGGGGCCCTTCCAAGAGACCCAGTACTTC CASSPGYRGPFQETQYF
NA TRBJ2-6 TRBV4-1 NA TGCGCCAGCAGCCCCGCGGACGCGTGGAGCTCCTCTGGGGCCAACGTCCTGACTTTC CASSPADAWSSSGANVLTF
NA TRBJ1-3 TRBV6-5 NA TGTGCCAGCAGGGTCAACAGGTCCGGAAACACCATATATTTT CASRVNRSGNTIYF
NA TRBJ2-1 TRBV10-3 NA TGTGCCATCTCCCCCGGTGGGGGGCCTAACAATGAGCAGTTCTTC CAISPGGGPNNEQFF
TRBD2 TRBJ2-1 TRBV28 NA TGTGCCAGCACCACGGGGGGAGGCGCCTACAATGAGCAGTTCTTC CASTTGGGAYNEQFF
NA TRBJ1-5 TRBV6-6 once TGTGCCAGCAGTTACTTGCAGGGCGATCAGCCCCAGCATTTT CASSYLQGDQPQHF
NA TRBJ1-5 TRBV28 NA TGTGCCAGCAGTTGGAGACCGGGGCCCAATCAGCCCCAGCATTTT CASSWRPGPNQPQHF